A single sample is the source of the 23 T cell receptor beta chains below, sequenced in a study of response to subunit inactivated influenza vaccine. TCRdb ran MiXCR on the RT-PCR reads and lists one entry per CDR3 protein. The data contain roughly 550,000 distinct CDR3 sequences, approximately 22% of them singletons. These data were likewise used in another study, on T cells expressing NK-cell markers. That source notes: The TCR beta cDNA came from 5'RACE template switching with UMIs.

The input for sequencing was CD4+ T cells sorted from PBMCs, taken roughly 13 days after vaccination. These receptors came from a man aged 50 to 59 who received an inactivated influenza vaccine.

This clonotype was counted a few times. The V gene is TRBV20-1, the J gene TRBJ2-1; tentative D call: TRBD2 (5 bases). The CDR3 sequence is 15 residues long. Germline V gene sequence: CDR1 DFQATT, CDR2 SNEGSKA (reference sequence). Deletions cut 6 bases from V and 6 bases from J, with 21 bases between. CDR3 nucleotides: TGCAGTGCCGCAATTTTGAGCCTTGGGAGCAATGAGCAGTTCTTC. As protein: CSAAILSLGSNEQFF.

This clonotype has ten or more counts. CDR3 bases: TGTGCCAGCAGTGTACAAGGGGCGGGGCACTACGAGCAGTACTTC. Encoded protein: CASSVQGAGHYEQYF. The V gene is TRBV7-2, the J gene TRBJ2-7; tentatively, D is TRBD2 (6 bases). CDR1 and CDR2 (germline): SGHTA, FQGNSA. V lost 6 bases and J 3 bases, leaving 18 bases between the germline ends. This CDR3 region has 15 residues.

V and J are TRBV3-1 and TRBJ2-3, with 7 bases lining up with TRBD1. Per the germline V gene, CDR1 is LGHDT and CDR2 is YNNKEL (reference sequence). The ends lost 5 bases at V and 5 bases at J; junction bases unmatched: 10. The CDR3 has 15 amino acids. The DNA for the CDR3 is TGTGCCAGCAGCTCGAAAAGGGGGCGTGGAGATACGCAGTATTTT. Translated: CASSSKRGRGDTQYF.

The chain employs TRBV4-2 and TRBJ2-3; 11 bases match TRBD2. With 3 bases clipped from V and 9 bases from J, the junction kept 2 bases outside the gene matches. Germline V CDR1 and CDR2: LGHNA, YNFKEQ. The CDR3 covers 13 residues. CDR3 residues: CASSQLAGGTQYF. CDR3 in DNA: TGTGCCAGCAGCCAGCTAGCGGGGGGCACGCAGTATTTT.

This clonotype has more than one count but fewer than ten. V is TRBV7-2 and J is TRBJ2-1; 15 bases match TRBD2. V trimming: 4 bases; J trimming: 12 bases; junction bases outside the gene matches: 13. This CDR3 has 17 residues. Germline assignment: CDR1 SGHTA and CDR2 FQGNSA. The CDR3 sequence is CASSSTGLAGGGVWQFF. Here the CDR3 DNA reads TGTGCCAGCAGCTCCACCGGACTAGCGGGAGGGGGGGTGTGGCAGTTCTTC.

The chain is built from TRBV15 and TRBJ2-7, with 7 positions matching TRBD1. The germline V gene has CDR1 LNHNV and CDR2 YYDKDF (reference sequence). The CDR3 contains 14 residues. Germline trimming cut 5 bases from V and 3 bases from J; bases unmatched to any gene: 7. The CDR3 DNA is TGTGCCACCAGCCCCCGAGACAGGGTCTACGAGCAGTACTTC. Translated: CATSPRDRVYEQYF.

The CDR3 sequence is CASSLAGWGSNQPQHF. DNA of the CDR3: TGTGCCAGCAGCTTAGCAGGTTGGGGGAGCAATCAGCCCCAGCATTTT. The chain joins TRBV7-2 to TRBJ1-5, with a possible D match to TRBD1 (5 bases). The V end was cut by 0 bases, the J end by 1 base, with 10 bases between. Germline assignment: CDR1 SGHTA and CDR2 FQGNSA. The CDR3 loop spans 16 amino acids.

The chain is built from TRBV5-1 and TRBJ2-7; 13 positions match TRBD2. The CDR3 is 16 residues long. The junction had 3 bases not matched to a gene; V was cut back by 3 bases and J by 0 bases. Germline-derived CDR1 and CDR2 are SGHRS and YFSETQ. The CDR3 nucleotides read TGCGCCAGCAGCTCGGGGACTAGCGGGGCCTCCTACGAGCAGTACTTC. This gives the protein CASSSGTSGASYEQYF.

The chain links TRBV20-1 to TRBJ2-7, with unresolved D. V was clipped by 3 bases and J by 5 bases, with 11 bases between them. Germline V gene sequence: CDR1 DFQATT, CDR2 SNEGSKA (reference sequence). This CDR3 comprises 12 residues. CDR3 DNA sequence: TGCAGTGCTAGTTGGGGTCCCCACGAGCAGTACTTC. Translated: CSASWGPHEQYF.

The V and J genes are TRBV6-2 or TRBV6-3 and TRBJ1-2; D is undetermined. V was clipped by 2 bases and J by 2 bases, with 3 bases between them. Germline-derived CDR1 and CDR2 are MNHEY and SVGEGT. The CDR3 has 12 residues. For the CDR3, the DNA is TGTGCCAGCAGTTACGTGAACTATGGCTACACCTTC. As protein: CASSYVNYGYTF.

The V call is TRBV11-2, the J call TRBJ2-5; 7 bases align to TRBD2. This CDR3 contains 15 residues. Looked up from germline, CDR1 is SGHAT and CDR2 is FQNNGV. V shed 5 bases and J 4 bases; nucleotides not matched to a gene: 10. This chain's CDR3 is CASSLPPAGVETQYF. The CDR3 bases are TGTGCCAGCAGCCTACCCCCGGCGGGGGTAGAGACCCAGTACTTC.

The CDR3 loop is CASSYAGASNQPQHF. The CDR3 DNA reads TGTGCCAGCAGTTACGCAGGGGCTAGCAATCAGCCCCAGCATTTT. V usage is TRBV6-2 or TRBV6-3 and J usage is TRBJ1-5; a weak D match, TRBD1 (6 bases). The CDR3 totals 15 residues. In germline, CDR1 is MNHEY, CDR2 SVGEGT. V dropped 2 bases and J dropped 0 bases, with 8 bases sitting between them.

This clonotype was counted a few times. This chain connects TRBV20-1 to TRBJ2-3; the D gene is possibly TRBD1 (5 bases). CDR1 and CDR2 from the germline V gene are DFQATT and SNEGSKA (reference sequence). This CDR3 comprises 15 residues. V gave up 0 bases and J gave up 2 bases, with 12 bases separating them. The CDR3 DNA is TGCAGTGCTAGAGACGACAGAGCAGCCACAGATACGCAGTATTTT. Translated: CSARDDRAATDTQYF.

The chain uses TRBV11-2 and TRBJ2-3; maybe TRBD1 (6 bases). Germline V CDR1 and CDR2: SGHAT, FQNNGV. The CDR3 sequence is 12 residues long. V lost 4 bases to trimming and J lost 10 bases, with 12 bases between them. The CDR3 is CASSSRQEAQYF. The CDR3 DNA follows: TGTGCCAGCAGCTCCCGACAGGAGGCGCAGTATTTT.

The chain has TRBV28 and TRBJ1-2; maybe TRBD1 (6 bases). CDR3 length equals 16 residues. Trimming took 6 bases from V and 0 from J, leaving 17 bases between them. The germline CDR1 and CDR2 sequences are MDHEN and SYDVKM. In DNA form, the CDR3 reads TGTGCCAGCAGCAACCGAGGGGGTCGCGCTAACTATGGCTACACCTTC. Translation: CASSNRGGRANYGYTF.

Written as DNA, the CDR3 is TGTGCCAGCAGCTTAGACTTGGCGGGAGGTTCCTACGAGCAGTACTTC. It yields the protein CASSLDLAGGSYEQYF. The chain links TRBV7-3 to TRBJ2-7, with 8 nucleotides matching TRBD2. After removal of 2 bases from V and 1 base from J, the junction contained 7 bases not matched to a gene. Germline V gene lookup returns CDR1 SGHTA and CDR2 FQGTGA. CDR3 size: 16 residues.

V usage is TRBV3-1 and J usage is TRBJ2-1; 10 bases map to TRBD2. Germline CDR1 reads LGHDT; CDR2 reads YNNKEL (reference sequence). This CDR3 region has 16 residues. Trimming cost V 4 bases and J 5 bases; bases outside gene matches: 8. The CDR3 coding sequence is TGTGCCAGCAGCCCCCGACTAGCGGGTACCCACAATGAGCAGTTCTTC. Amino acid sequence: CASSPRLAGTHNEQFF.

CDR3 amino acids: CASSLASGREPDTQYF. For the CDR3, the DNA is TGTGCCAGCAGCTTAGCTAGCGGGAGGGAACCAGATACGCAGTATTTT. The chain links TRBV7-2 to TRBJ2-3; 11 nucleotides match TRBD2. This CDR3 comprises 16 residues. V lost 0 bases to trimming and J lost 4 bases; unmatched junction nucleotides: 3. Germline CDR1 and CDR2: SGHTA and FQGNSA. The full variable domain, rest sourced from reference TRBV7-2 and TRBJ2-3, is GAGVSQSPSNKVTEKGKDVELRCDPISGHTALYWYRQSLGQGLEFLIYFQGNSAPDKSGLPSDRFSAERTGGSVSTLTIQRTQQEDSAVYLCASSLASGREPDTQYFGPGTRLTVL.

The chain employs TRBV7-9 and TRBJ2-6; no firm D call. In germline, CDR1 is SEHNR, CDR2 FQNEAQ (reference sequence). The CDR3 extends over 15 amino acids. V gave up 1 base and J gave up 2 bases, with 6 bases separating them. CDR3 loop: CASSLGEAGANVLTF. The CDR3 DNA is TGTGCCAGCAGCTTAGGGGAAGCTGGGGCCAACGTCCTGACTTTC.

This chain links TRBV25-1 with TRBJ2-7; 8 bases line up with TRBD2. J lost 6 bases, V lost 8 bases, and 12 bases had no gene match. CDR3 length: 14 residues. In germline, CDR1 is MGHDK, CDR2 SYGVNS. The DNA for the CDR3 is TGTGCCAGCGGTCCGGGGGCGGGAGGCTTCGAGCAGTACTTC. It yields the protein CASGPGAGGFEQYF.

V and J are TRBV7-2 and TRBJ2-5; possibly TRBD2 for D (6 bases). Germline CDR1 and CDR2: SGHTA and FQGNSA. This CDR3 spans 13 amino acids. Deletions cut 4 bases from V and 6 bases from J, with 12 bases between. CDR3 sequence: CASSSGLSKTQYF. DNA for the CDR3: TGTGCCAGCAGCTCGGGACTCTCTAAGACCCAGTACTTC.

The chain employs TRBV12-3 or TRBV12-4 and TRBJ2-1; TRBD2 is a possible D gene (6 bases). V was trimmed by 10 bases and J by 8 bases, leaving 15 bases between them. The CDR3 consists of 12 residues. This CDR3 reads CATKAGFYEQFF. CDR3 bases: TGTGCCACGAAGGCGGGGTTCTATGAGCAGTTCTTC.

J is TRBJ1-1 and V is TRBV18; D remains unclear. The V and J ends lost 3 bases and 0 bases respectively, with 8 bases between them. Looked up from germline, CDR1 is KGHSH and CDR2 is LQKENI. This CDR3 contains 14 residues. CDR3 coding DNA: TGTGCCAGCTCACCGACAACTATGAACACTGAAGCTTTCTTT. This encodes CASSPTTMNTEAFF.